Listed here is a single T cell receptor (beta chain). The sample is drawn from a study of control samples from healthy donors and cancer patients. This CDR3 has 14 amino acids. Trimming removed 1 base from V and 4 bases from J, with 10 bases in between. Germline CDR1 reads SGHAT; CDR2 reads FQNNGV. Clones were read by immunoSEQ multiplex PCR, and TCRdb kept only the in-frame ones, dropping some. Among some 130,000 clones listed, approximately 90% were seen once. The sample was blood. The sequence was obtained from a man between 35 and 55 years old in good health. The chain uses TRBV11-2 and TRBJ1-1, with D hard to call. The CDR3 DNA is TGTGCCAGCAGCTTAGGGTCTACGGGCACTGAAGCTTTCTTT. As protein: CASSLGSTGTEAFF. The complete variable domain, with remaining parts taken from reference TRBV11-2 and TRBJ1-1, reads EAGVAQSPRYKIIEKRQSVAFWCNPISGHATLYWYQQILGQGPKLLIQFQNNGVVDDSQLPKDRFSAERLKGVDSTLKIQPAKLEDSAVYLCASSLGSTGTEAFFGQGTRLTVV.